The rows below give T cell receptor beta chains drawn from one sample of a study of blood T cell repertoires in COVID-19. Produced via immunoSEQ multiplex PCR; TCRdb's table is partial and in-frame only. The table has a few hundred thousand clones, approximately 82% seen once. Material for sequencing was peripheral blood. The receptors were gathered from a woman between 18 and 29 years old with acute or convalescent COVID-19. The CDR3 runs from the conserved cysteine through the conserved F or W. The D gene is left open where the match is weak. Clone size is given for some rows only: seen once, a few or many times, or a class if the clone is expanded.

TRBV6-5	-	TRBJ2-3	TRBD2	CASSFSGSQGDTQYF	TGTGCCAGCAGTTTCAGCGGGAGTCAAGGAGATACGCAGTATTTT
TRBV7-2	-	TRBJ2-5	-	CASSPRTRGGETQYF	TGTGCCAGCAGCCCCAGGACTAGGGGGGGGGAGACCCAGTACTTC
TRBV3-1/TRBV3-2	-	TRBJ1-2	-	CASSQAPRGYTF	TGTGCCAGCAGCCAAGCCCCCCGTGGCTACACCTTC
TRBV25-1	-	TRBJ1-1	-	CASSASTEAFF	TGTGCCAGCAGTGCTAGCACTGAAGCTTTCTTT
TRBV5-1	-	TRBJ2-1	-	CASSSGTLYSYEQFF	TGCGCCAGCAGCTCCGGGACACTCTATTCCTATGAGCAGTTCTTC
TRBV5-1	-	TRBJ2-5	TRBD2	CASSPGGGLPYQETQYF	TGCGCCAGCAGCCCGGGGGGAGGACTACCCTACCAAGAGACCCAGTACTTC
TRBV18	-	TRBJ1-3	-	CASSPTRSSSGNTIYF	TGTGCCAGCTCACCAACCAGGTCCTCGTCCGGAAACACCATATATTTT
TRBV25-1	many	TRBJ2-1	TRBD2	CASSAGGRGSNEQFF	TGTGCCAGCAGTGCCGGGGGGAGGGGTTCAAATGAGCAGTTCTTC
TRBV6-5	-	TRBJ2-7	-	CASSYGNSRALEQYF	TGTGCCAGCAGTTACGGTAACTCCAGAGCGCTCGAGCAGTACTTC
TRBV6-2/TRBV6-3	few	TRBJ1-5	TRBD1	CASSFSTGGPNQPQHF	TGTGCCAGCAGTTTCTCCACAGGGGGCCCCAATCAGCCCCAGCATTTT
TRBV7-9	-	TRBJ2-3	TRBD2	CASSLGLAGASTDTQYF	TGTGCCAGCAGCTTAGGACTAGCGGGAGCTAGCACAGATACGCAGTATTTT
TRBV9	once	TRBJ2-1	-	CASSVWDKDNEQFF	TGTGCCAGCAGCGTATGGGACAAAGACAATGAGCAGTTCTTC
TRBV29-1	-	TRBJ2-5	TRBD1	CSGDRGETQYF	TGCAGCGGTGACAGGGGAGAGACCCAGTACTTC
TRBV11-2	-	TRBJ1-2	-	CASSPDTYYGYTF	TGTGCCAGCAGCCCGGACACATACTATGGCTACACCTTC
TRBV5-5	-	TRBJ2-7	-	CASSLEAYTGYEQYF	TGTGCCAGCAGCTTAGAGGCCTACACGGGCTACGAGCAGTACTTC
TRBV5-5	-	TRBJ1-5	-	CASSFNGASNQPQHF	TGTGCCAGCAGCTTCAACGGTGCCTCCAATCAGCCCCAGCATTTT
TRBV11-2	-	TRBJ2-2	TRBD2	CASSFFLAGGPGTGELFF	TGTGCCAGCAGCTTTTTTCTAGCGGGAGGGCCGGGCACCGGGGAGCTGTTTTTT
TRBV29-1	-	TRBJ1-1	-	CSARVGARGTEAFF	TGCAGCGCCCGAGTGGGGGCGAGAGGAACTGAAGCTTTCTTT
TRBV6-6	-	TRBJ1-5	TRBD1	CASRPGTGAPQPQHF	TGTGCCAGCAGACCGGGGACAGGGGCCCCTCAGCCCCAGCATTTT
TRBV28	once	TRBJ1-5	TRBD1	CASSQQGASGNQPQHF	TGTGCCAGCAGTCAGCAGGGGGCAAGTGGCAATCAGCCCCAGCATTTT